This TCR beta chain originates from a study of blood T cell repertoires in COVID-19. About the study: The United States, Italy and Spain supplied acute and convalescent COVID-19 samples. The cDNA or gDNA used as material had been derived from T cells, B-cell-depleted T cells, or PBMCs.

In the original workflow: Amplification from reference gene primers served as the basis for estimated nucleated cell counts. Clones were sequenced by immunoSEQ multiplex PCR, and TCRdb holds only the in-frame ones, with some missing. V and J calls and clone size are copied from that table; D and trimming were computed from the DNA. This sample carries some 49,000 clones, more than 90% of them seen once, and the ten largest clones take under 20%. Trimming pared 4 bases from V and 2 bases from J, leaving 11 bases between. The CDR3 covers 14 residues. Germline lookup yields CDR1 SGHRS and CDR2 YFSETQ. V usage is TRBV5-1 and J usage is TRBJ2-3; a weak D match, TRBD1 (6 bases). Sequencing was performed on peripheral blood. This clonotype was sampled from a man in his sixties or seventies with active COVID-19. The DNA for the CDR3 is TGCGCCAGCAGCCTTGGACAGTTCACAGATACGCAGTATTTT. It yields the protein CASSLGQFTDTQYF.